This entry describes one TCR beta chain. The CDR3 is 15 amino acids. Unmatched junction bases numbered 6, after V lost 4 bases and J lost 3 bases. From germline, CDR1 is KGHSH and CDR2 LQKENI. The source of the sample is a study of blood T cell repertoires in COVID-19. Study background: Researchers got acute and convalescent COVID-19 samples from the United States, Italy and Spain.

As originally analysed: Reference gene primer amplification in the assay estimated nucleated cell counts. The repertoire was sequenced with immunoSEQ multiplex PCR; TCRdb's copy has only in-frame clones and lacks some. The V and J calls and clone size are taken from that table; D and trimming were inferred from the DNA. The sample contains roughly 230,000 clones, around 90% of which appear only once. This TCR was sampled from a man aged 25-45 years with COVID-19, enrolled during active disease. This rearrangement joins TRBV18 to TRBJ1-2, with 9 bases aligning to TRBD1. The sequenced sample was peripheral blood. This CDR3 is CASSRDRDNYYGYTF. The CDR3 nucleotides are TGTGCCAGCTCACGGGACAGGGATAACTACTATGGCTACACCTTC. The whole variable domain, filled in from reference TRBV18 and TRBJ1-2, reads NAGVMQNPRHLVRRRGQEARLRCSPMKGHSHVYWYRQLPEEGLKFMVYLQKENIIDESGMPKERFSAEFPKEGPSILRIQQVVRGDSAAYFCASSRDRDNYYGYTFGSGTRLTVV.